This T cell receptor beta chain was captured by sequencing in a study of T cell clones after liver transplantation. Sorting of unstimulated PBMCs yielded separate CD3+CD4+ and CD3+CD8+ fractions. Only in-frame clones appear in the TCRdb table, and some are missing; sequencing was by immunoSEQ multiplex PCR. The table lists fewer than 70,000 clones, 71% of them singletons, with over 12% in the top ten. This sequence originates from a human donor who received a liver transplant. The material sequenced was CD4+ T cells from blood, taken before liver transplant.

This CDR3 is CASSPLPEAGVTGELFF. The CDR3 region has the DNA TGTGCCAGCTCACCACTGCCGGAGGCGGGTGTGACCGGGGAGCTGTTTTTT. The chain is built from TRBV18 and TRBJ2-2; possible D gene TRBD2, 5 bases. In germline, CDR1 is KGHSH, CDR2 LQKENI. With 1 base removed from V and 5 bases from J, the gap between germline ends came to 17 bases. The CDR3 covers 17 residues.